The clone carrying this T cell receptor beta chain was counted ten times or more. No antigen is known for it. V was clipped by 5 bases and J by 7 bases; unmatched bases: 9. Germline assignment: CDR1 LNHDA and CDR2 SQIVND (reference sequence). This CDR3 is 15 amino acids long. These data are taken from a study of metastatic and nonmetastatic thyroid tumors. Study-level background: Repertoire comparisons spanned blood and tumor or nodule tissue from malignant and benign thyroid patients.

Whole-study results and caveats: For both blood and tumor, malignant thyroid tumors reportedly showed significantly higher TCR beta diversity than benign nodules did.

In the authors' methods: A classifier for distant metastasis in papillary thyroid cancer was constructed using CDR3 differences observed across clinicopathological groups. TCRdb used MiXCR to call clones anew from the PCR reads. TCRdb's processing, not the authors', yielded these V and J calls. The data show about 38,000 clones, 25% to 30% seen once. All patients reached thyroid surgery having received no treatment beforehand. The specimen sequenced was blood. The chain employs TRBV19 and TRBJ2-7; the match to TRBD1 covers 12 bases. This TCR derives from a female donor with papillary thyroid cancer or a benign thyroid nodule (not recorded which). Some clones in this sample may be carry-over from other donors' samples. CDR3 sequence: CASSPRGQGAREQYF. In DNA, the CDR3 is TGTGCCAGTAGTCCCCGGGGACAGGGGGCGCGAGAGCAGTACTTC.